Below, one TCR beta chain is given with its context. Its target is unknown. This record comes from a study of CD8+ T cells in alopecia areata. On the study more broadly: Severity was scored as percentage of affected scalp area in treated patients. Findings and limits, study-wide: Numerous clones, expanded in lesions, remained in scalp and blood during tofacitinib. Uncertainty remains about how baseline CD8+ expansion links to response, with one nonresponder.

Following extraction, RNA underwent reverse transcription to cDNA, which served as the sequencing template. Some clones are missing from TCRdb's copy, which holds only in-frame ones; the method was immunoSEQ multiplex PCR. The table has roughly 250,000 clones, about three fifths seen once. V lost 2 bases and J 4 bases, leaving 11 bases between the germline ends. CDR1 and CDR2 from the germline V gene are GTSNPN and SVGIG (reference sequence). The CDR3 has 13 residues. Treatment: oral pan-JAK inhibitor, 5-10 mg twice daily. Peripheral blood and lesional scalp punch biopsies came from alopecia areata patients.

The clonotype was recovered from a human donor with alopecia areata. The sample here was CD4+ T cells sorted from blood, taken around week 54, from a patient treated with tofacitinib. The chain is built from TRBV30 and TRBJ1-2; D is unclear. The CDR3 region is CAWSRQNAYGYTF. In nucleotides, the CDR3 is TGTGCCTGGAGTCGGCAGAATGCCTATGGCTACACCTTC.